The TCR beta chain under discussion was sequenced for a study of technical replicates of blood from several donors. Clones were sequenced by immunoSEQ multiplex PCR, and TCRdb holds only the in-frame ones, with some missing. Among 80,000 to 90,000 clones listed, just under 95% were seen once. Trimming shortened V by 4 bases and J by 3 bases, and 12 bases separated the two germline ends. The CDR3 is 14 residues long. This TCR derives from a human donor in good health. The chain recombines TRBV23-1 with TRBJ1-1, with TRBD1 as a possible D gene (6 bases). TRBV23-1 is marked as an open reading frame, function uncertain. Sequenced input: T cells isolated from PBMCs. The CDR3 DNA is TGCGCCAGCAGTCCGGGGGGGGCTGACACTGAAGCTTTCTTT. It yields the protein CASSPGGADTEAFF.